These 26 T cell receptor beta chains share one sample of origin, sequenced in a study of CXCR4 blockade with PD-1 therapy in pancreatic cancer. The repertoire was sequenced with immunoSEQ multiplex PCR; TCRdb's copy has only in-frame clones and lacks some. The repertoire holds roughly 2,500 clones, with approximately 37% as singletons. The sequenced sample was tumor tissue. Every receptor here comes from a human donor with pancreatic ductal adenocarcinoma.

The gene calls are TRBV18 and TRBJ1-6, with 8 positions matching TRBD1. Germline-derived CDR1 and CDR2 are KGHSH and LQKENI. The J segment lost 7 bases and the V segment lost 4 bases, leaving 6 bases of the junction unmatched. This CDR3 spans 15 amino acids. CDR3 region: CASSRDGQGNSPLHF. CDR3 coding DNA: TGTGCCAGCTCACGCGACGGACAGGGAAATTCACCCCTCCACTTT.

This clone was detected only a few times. The V and J genes are TRBV18 and TRBJ1-2, with 7 nucleotides matching TRBD1. V trimming: 1 base; J trimming: 7 bases; junction bases outside the gene matches: 9. This CDR3 is 15 amino acids long. Germline values: CDR1 KGHSH, CDR2 LQKENI. The CDR3 nucleotides read TGTGCCAGCTCACCACGGCAGGGGGAAGCCCTTGGCTACACCTTC. Protein: CASSPRQGEALGYTF. The full variable domain, completed using reference TRBV18 and TRBJ1-2, is NAGVMQNPRHLVRRRGQEARLRCSPMKGHSHVYWYRQLPEEGLKFMVYLQKENIIDESGMPKERFSAEFPKEGPSILRIQQVVRGDSAAYFCASSPRQGEALGYTFGSGTRLTVV.

The chain links TRBV19 to TRBJ2-1; TRBD2 agrees at 9 bases. CDR1 and CDR2 from the germline V gene are LNHDA and SQIVND (reference sequence). Trimming cost V 5 bases and J 10 bases; bases outside gene matches: 6. The CDR3 has 13 residues. The CDR3 DNA sequence: TGTGCCAGTAGTCGCGGGGGGGCCTTGGAGCAGTTCTTC. It is translated as CASSRGGALEQFF.

This clone was counted a few times. J is TRBJ2-1 and V is TRBV13; 7 nucleotides align to TRBD1. This CDR3 spans 16 amino acids. The V and J ends lost 10 bases and 3 bases, in that order; junction bases with no gene match: 15. In germline, CDR1 is PRHDT, CDR2 FYEKMQ (reference sequence). The CDR3 nucleotides are TGTGCCATTAGGGGGCACCCGGGAACCAACTACAATGAGCAGTTCTTC. Translated, it gives CAIRGHPGTNYNEQFF.

V gene TRBV28 combines with J gene TRBJ1-5; TRBD1 matches 8 bases. This CDR3 is built from 15 residues. Unmatched junction bases numbered 6, after V lost 7 bases and J lost 1 base. Per the germline V gene, CDR1 is MDHEN and CDR2 is SYDVKM. The CDR3 spells CASKEDRESNQPQHF. CDR3 DNA sequence: TGTGCCAGCAAAGAGGACAGGGAGAGCAATCAGCCCCAGCATTTT.

The chain carries TRBV10-3 and TRBJ1-2, with D unresolved. V was cut by 0 bases and J by 3 bases, with 5 bases left in between. CDR1 is ENHRY, CDR2 SYGVKD, per germline. This CDR3 region has 13 residues. The CDR3 loop reads CAISESRDYGYTF. DNA of the CDR3: TGTGCCATCAGTGAGTCACGGGACTATGGCTACACCTTC.

This clone has a handful of counts. The chain is built from TRBV6-8 and TRBJ1-1; TRBD1 matches 7 bases. The junction had 12 bases not matched to a gene; V was cut back by 6 bases and J by 11 bases. Germline V gene data show CDR1 as MNHGY and CDR2 as SAAAGT. The CDR3 is made up of 13 amino acids. As DNA, the CDR3 is TGTGCCAGCAGCTACGAACGACAGGGTTTGGCTTTCTTT. Its protein is CASSYERQGLAFF.

The V call is TRBV6-8, the J call TRBJ2-1; the D gene is possibly TRBD2 (6 bases). Per the germline V gene, CDR1 is MNHGY and CDR2 is SAAAGT. Between the trimmed V and J ends, which lost 5 bases and 1 base, there was a span of 12 bases. This CDR3 contains 15 residues. The CDR3 nucleotides are TGTGCCAGCAGTGGGAGACTAGGGTCCTACAATGAGCAGTTCTTC. This encodes CASSGRLGSYNEQFF.

V gene TRBV19 combines with J gene TRBJ2-2, with D tentatively TRBD2 (5 bases). The CDR3 totals 14 residues. Germline CDR1 and CDR2: LNHDA and SQIVND (reference sequence). V lost 3 bases and J 3 bases, leaving 8 bases between the germline ends. CDR3 nucleotide sequence: TGTGCCAGTAGTATGAGGGAACACACCGGGGAGCTGTTTTTT. Amino acid sequence: CASSMREHTGELFF.

This clone has just a few counts. The rearrangement links TRBV29-1 to TRBJ1-1, with 7 positions matching TRBD1. The CDR3 spans 13 residues. Germline CDR1 reads SQVTM; CDR2 reads ANQGSEA. J gave up 0 bases and V 7 bases, and 5 bases lay outside the gene matches. Here the CDR3 reads CSARGVMNTEAFF. The CDR3 coding sequence is TGCAGCGCCAGGGGGGTCATGAACACTGAAGCTTTCTTT.

The chain uses TRBV19 and TRBJ1-2; D not certain. The germline CDR1 and CDR2 sequences are LNHDA and SQIVND (reference sequence). V lost 3 bases and J lost 4, with 9 bases in between. CDR3 length: 13 amino acids. The CDR3 DNA sequence: TGTGCCAGTAGTATTAATGGACTCTATGGCTACACCTTC. This sequence encodes CASSINGLYGYTF. Together with reference TRBV19 and TRBJ1-2, the CDR3 gives the full variable domain: DGGITQSPKYLFRKEGQNVTLSCEQNLNHDAMYWYRQDPGQGLRLIYYSQIVNDFQKGDIAEGYSVSREKKESFPLTVTSAQKNPTAFYLCASSINGLYGYTFGSGTRLTVV.

J is TRBJ2-3 and V is TRBV19; no firm D call. The germline CDR1 and CDR2 sequences are LNHDA and SQIVND (reference sequence). Trimming shortened V by 4 bases and J by 6 bases, and 11 bases separated the two germline ends. The CDR3 is 13 residues long. CDR3 protein: CASSRLEGDTQYF. CDR3 bases: TGTGCCAGTAGTAGGTTGGAAGGGGATACGCAGTATTTT.

This clone was counted a few times. V gene TRBV11-3 combines with J gene TRBJ1-6; D is perhaps TRBD1 (6 bases). Trimming cost V 5 bases and J 4 bases, with 12 bases left between them. The germline V gene encodes CDR1 SGHNT and CDR2 YENEEA. The CDR3 has 15 residues. CDR3 bases: TGTGCCAGCAGCATTCTACAGGGTTATAATTCACCCCTCCACTTT. Its translation is CASSILQGYNSPLHF.

The J gene is TRBJ2-3, the V gene TRBV18; D unclear. Germline CDR1 reads KGHSH; CDR2 reads LQKENI. With 0 bases removed from V and 6 bases from J, the gap between germline ends came to 16 bases. CDR3 length: 16 amino acids. CDR3 protein: CASSPPKNSGLDTQYF. The DNA of the CDR3 is TGTGCCAGCTCACCACCGAAAAACTCTGGGCTGGATACGCAGTATTTT.

The chain employs TRBV5-1 and TRBJ2-2; tentatively, D is TRBD1 (5 bases). The CDR3 is 14 amino acids. Per germline, CDR1 SGHRS and CDR2 YFSETQ. The germline V and J ends were trimmed by 6 bases and 0 bases, with 9 bases remaining between them. This CDR3 reads CASKADTNTGELFF. Here the CDR3 DNA reads TGCGCCAGCAAGGCGGACACGAACACCGGGGAGCTGTTTTTT.

This clone was picked up a small number of times. This chain uses TRBV18 with TRBJ1-2; D is ambiguous. V was clipped by 2 bases and J by 5 bases, with 9 bases between them. The CDR3 covers 13 residues. Germline V gene lookup returns CDR1 KGHSH and CDR2 LQKENI. DNA of the CDR3: TGTGCCAGCTCACCAGAGGGTGGGTATGGCTACACCTTC. Translated, it gives CASSPEGGYGYTF.

The chain combines TRBV11-3 with TRBJ1-3, with 7 bases that match TRBD1. Germline CDR1 SGHNT, CDR2 YENEEA. This CDR3 is 15 amino acids long. V lost 6 bases, J lost 2 bases, and 7 bases stayed unmatched. Written as DNA, the CDR3 is TGTGCCAGCAGGCGCGGACAGGCCCCTGGAAACACCATATATTTT. The encoded protein is CASRRGQAPGNTIYF.

For the CDR3, the DNA is TGTGCCAGCTCACCACCCTCACAGGGGGCAGGGACCGGGGAGCTGTTTTTT. This encodes CASSPPSQGAGTGELFF. The chain recombines TRBV18 with TRBJ2-2; 9 bases are a match to TRBD1. The germline V gene encodes CDR1 KGHSH and CDR2 LQKENI. J was trimmed by 5 bases and V by 0 bases; bases with no gene match: 7. This CDR3 spans 17 amino acids.

This clone has only a few counts. J is TRBJ2-1 and V is TRBV5-1; the D is unclear. The CDR3 is made up of 14 amino acids. Germline V CDR1 and CDR2: SGHRS, YFSETQ. CDR3 in amino acids: CASATVSSYNEQFF. CDR3 bases: TGCGCATCCGCAACCGTCAGCTCCTACAATGAGCAGTTCTTC. Filled out from reference TRBV5-1 and TRBJ2-1, the complete variable domain reads KAGVTQTPRYLIKTRGQQVTLSCSPISGHRSVSWYQQTPGQGLQFLFEYFSETQRNKGNFPGRFSGRQFSNSRSEMNVSTLELGDSALYLCASATVSSYNEQFFGPGTRLTVL.

The chain links TRBV19 to TRBJ2-1; possible D gene TRBD2, 5 bases. The germline V gene has CDR1 LNHDA and CDR2 SQIVND (reference sequence). V was cut by 3 bases and J by 3 bases, with 12 bases left in between. The CDR3 has 15 residues. CDR3: CASSIGFGVYNEQFF. The CDR3 DNA reads TGTGCCAGTAGTATCGGGTTCGGGGTCTACAATGAGCAGTTCTTC. Full variable domain (remainder filled in from reference TRBV19 and TRBJ2-1): DGGITQSPKYLFRKEGQNVTLSCEQNLNHDAMYWYRQDPGQGLRLIYYSQIVNDFQKGDIAEGYSVSREKKESFPLTVTSAQKNPTAFYLCASSIGFGVYNEQFFGPGTRLTVL.

This chain uses TRBV18 with TRBJ2-7, with 9 bases lining up with TRBD1. The CDR3 is 14 amino acids. Unmatched junction bases numbered 4, after V lost 3 bases and J lost 4 bases. Germline assignment: CDR1 KGHSH and CDR2 LQKENI. CDR3 sequence (DNA): TGTGCCAGCTCACCCGGACAGGGGAGGTACGAGCAGTACTTC. This translates into CASSPGQGRYEQYF.

This clone was picked up a small number of times. This sequence joins TRBV11-3 and TRBJ2-5; no firm D call. CDR3 length equals 14 residues. Germline CDR1 and CDR2: SGHNT and YENEEA. Trimming shortened V by 5 bases and J by 1 base, and 11 bases separated the two germline ends. CDR3 nucleotides: TGTGCCAGCAGCCCTGCCGCACTCCAAGAGACCCAGTACTTC. Residues: CASSPAALQETQYF.

This clone was found a few times. The chain carries TRBV6-8 and TRBJ2-7, with 11 bases fitting TRBD1. Germline V CDR1 and CDR2: MNHGY, SAAAGT. V lost 11 bases, J lost 3 bases, and 9 bases stayed unmatched. This CDR3 is 14 amino acids long. The CDR3 loop reads CAPLGTGGNYEQYF. In nucleotides, the CDR3 is TGTGCCCCCTTAGGGACAGGGGGAAACTACGAGCAGTACTTC.

Judged by abundance, this clone is medium-sized. CDR3 DNA: TGTGCCAGCTGGAGGCGGACCGGGGAGCTGTTTTTT. It is translated as CASWRRTGELFF. The chain carries TRBV6-8 and TRBJ2-2; D perhaps matches TRBD2 (5 bases). The V end was cut by 8 bases, the J end by 5 bases, with 9 bases between. Germline assignment: CDR1 MNHGY and CDR2 SAAAGT. The CDR3 contains 12 residues.

The chain links TRBV14 to TRBJ2-7, with no clear D. CDR1 SGHDN and CDR2 FVKESK come from the germline V gene. Trimming pared 6 bases from V and 4 bases from J, leaving 10 bases between. The CDR3 runs to 12 residues. Here the CDR3 reads CASSPAPYEQYF. The CDR3 DNA is TGTGCCAGCAGTCCTGCCCCATACGAGCAGTACTTC.

The chain couples TRBV19 to TRBJ2-2, with TRBD2 identical over 8 bases. Germline lookup yields CDR1 LNHDA and CDR2 SQIVND (reference sequence). There are 15 residues in the CDR3. V lost 7 bases to trimming and J lost 6 bases; unmatched junction nucleotides: 10. The CDR3 loop is CASKDVTSGPGELFF. The CDR3 DNA is TGTGCCAGTAAGGATGTTACTAGCGGCCCCGGGGAGCTGTTTTTT.